This T cell receptor beta chain was identified during a study of identical twins. CDR1 is ENHRY, CDR2 SYGVKD, per germline. V lost 3 bases and J 6 bases, leaving 14 bases between the germline ends. This CDR3 is 14 amino acids long. TCRdb re-derived calls from the 5' RACE reads in MiXCR, one entry per CDR3 protein. The sample consists of about 690,000 distinct CDR3 sequences, 5.5% to 7.5% of them appearing once. The sequence was collected from a man between 18 and 29 years old in good health. The specimen sequenced was naive T cells sorted from blood. The gene calls are TRBV10-3 and TRBJ1-1; a weak D match, TRBD1 (6 bases). The CDR3: CAISETGRPPEAFF. The CDR3 DNA follows: TGTGCCATCAGTGAAACAGGGAGGCCCCCTGAAGCTTTCTTT.